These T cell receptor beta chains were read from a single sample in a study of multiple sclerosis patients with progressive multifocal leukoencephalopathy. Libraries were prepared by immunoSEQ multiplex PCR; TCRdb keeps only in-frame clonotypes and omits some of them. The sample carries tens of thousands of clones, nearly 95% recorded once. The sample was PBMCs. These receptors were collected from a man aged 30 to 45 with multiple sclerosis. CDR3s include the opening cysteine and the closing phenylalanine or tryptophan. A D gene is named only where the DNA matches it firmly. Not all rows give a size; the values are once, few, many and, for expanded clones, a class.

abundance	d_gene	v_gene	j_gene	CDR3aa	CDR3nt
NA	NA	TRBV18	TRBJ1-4	CASSPVNRVNEKLFF	TGTGCCAGCTCACCGGTAAACAGGGTGAATGAAAAACTGTTTTTT
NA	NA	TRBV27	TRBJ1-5	CASSLSPYQPQHF	TGTGCCAGCAGTTTATCCCCGTATCAGCCCCAGCATTTT
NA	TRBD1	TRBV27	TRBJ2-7	CASRQDRGYEQYF	TGTGCCAGCAGGCAGGACAGGGGCTACGAGCAGTACTTC
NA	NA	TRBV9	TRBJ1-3	CASSVGGTGNTIYF	TGTGCCAGCAGCGTGGGGGGAACCGGAAACACCATATATTTT
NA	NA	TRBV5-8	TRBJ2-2	CASSLLFGAAGELFF	TGTGCCAGCAGCTTATTATTCGGGGCGGCCGGGGAGCTGTTTTTT
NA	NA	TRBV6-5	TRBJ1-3	CASRMDTRNTIYF	TGTGCCAGCAGAATGGACACGAGAAACACCATATATTTT
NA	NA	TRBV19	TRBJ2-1	CASSMGGTYNEQFF	TGTGCCAGTAGTATGGGCGGAACCTACAATGAGCAGTTCTTC
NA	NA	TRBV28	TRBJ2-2	CASSLSPSTAGELFF	TGTGCCAGCAGTTTATCCCCTAGTACCGCCGGGGAGCTGTTTTTT
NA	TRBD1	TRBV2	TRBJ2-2	CASSRPRDRATGELFF	TGTGCCAGCAGTCGCCCGAGGGACAGGGCCACCGGGGAGCTGTTTTTT
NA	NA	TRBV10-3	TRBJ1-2	CAISESSGPEDGYTF	TGTGCCATCAGTGAGTCATCGGGACCGGAGGATGGCTACACCTTC
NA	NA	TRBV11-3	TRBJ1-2	CASSPGGQSYGYTF	TGTGCCAGCAGCCCGGGCGGACAGAGCTATGGCTACACCTTC
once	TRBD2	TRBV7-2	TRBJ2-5	CASSSTGGETQYF	TGTGCCAGCAGCTCCACGGGAGGGGAGACCCAGTACTTC
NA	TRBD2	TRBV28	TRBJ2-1	CASRGLAGVSYNEQFF	TGTGCCAGCAGGGGACTAGCGGGAGTGTCCTACAATGAGCAGTTCTTC
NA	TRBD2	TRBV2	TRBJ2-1	CASLSGRADKQFF	TGTGCCAGCCTTAGCGGGAGGGCCGATAAGCAGTTCTTC
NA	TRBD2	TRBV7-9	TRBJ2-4	CASSDPELASDIQYF	TGTGCCAGCAGCGACCCCGAACTAGCGTCAGACATTCAGTACTTC
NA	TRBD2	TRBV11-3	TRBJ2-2	CASSSTAGGPAGELFF	TGTGCCAGCAGCTCGACAGCGGGAGGGCCGGCCGGGGAGCTGTTTTTT
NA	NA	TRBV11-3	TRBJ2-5	CASSLGVGLQETQYF	TGTGCCAGCAGCTTAGGTGTGGGTCTTCAAGAGACCCAGTACTTC
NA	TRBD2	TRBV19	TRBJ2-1	CASSPVGGGRGTYNEQFF	TGTGCCAGTAGTCCGGTAGGTGGCGGGAGGGGTACCTACAATGAGCAGTTCTTC
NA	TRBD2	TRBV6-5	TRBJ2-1	CASSRLAGGYNEQFF	TGTGCCAGCAGCAGACTAGCGGGAGGGTACAATGAGCAGTTCTTC
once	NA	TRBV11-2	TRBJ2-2	CASSPQGSGELFF	TGTGCCAGCAGCCCTCAGGGCTCCGGGGAGCTGTTTTTT
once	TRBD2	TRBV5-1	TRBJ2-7	CASSGGGTNSYEQYF	TGCGCCAGCAGCGGGGGAGGGACTAACTCCTACGAGCAGTACTTC
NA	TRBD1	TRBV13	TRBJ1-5	CASSAQGSNQPQHF	TGTGCCAGCAGCGCACAGGGGAGTAATCAGCCCCAGCATTTT
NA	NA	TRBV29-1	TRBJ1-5	CSVVPGGVNQPQHF	TGCAGCGTTGTTCCGGGGGGAGTCAATCAGCCCCAGCATTTT
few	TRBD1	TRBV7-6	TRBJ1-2	CASSLGQGRVYGYTF	TGTGCCAGCAGCCTGGGACAGGGTAGAGTATATGGCTACACCTTC
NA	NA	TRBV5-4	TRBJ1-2	CASSLGRDYGYTF	TGTGCCAGCAGCTTGGGCAGGGATTATGGCTACACCTTC
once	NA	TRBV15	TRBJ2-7	CATSRGQGSYEQYF	TGTGCCACCAGCAGAGGGCAGGGAAGTTACGAGCAGTACTTC
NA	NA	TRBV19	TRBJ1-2	CASREGGAVTF	TGTGCCAGTAGAGAGGGAGGGGCGGTCACCTTC
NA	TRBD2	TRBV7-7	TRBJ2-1	CASSLTGGGNNEQFF	TGTGCTAGCAGCTTAACGGGAGGGGGGAACAATGAGCAGTTCTTC
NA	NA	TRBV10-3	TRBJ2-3	CAISERQGWSPDTQYF	TGTGCCATCAGTGAGAGGCAGGGTTGGTCCCCAGATACGCAGTATTTT
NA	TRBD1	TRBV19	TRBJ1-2	CASRIQGAQNGYTF	TGTGCCAGTAGGATACAGGGGGCGCAGAATGGCTACACCTTC
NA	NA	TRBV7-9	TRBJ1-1	CASRPGPNTEAFF	TGTGCCAGCAGGCCAGGACCGAACACTGAAGCTTTCTTT
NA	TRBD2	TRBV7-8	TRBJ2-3	CASSPGASGRARTDTQYF	TGTGCCAGCAGCCCGGGGGCTAGCGGGAGGGCCCGAACAGATACGCAGTATTTT
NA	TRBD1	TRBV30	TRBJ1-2	CAWSGQGVNYGYTF	TGTGCCTGGAGCGGTCAGGGGGTGAACTATGGCTACACCTTC
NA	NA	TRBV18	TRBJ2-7	CASSPPGPTPSQYF	TGTGCCAGCTCACCACCAGGGCCCACCCCCAGCCAGTACTTC
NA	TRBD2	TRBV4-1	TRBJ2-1	CASSHGQGTSGSGGQFF	TGCGCCAGCAGCCACGGACAGGGGACTAGCGGGAGTGGGGGGCAGTTCTTC
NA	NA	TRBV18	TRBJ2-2	CASSPSGPYTGELFF	TGTGCCAGCTCACCCTCTGGACCGTACACCGGGGAGCTGTTTTTT
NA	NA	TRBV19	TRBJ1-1	CASSMGGRETEAFF	TGTGCCAGTAGTATGGGCGGGAGGGAGACTGAAGCTTTCTTT
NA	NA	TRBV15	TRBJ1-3	CATSRDYGSRNSGNTIYF	TGTGCCACCAGCAGAGATTATGGTTCCCGTAACTCTGGAAACACCATATATTTT
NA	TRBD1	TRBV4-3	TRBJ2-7	CASSWGQGFTYEQYF	TGCGCCAGCAGCTGGGGACAGGGGTTTACCTACGAGCAGTACTTC
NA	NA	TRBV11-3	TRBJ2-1	CASSLRDNEQFF	TGTGCCAGCAGCTTACGGGACAATGAGCAGTTCTTC
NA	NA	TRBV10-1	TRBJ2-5	CASSESGGAETQYF	TGCGCCAGCAGTGAGTCTGGCGGGGCAGAGACCCAGTACTTC
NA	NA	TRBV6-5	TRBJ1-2	CAVARSYNYGYTF	TGTGCAGTGGCCAGGAGTTATAACTATGGCTACACCTTC
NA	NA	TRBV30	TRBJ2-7	CAWSVGAGYEQYF	TGTGCCTGGAGTGTAGGGGCCGGCTACGAGCAGTACTTC
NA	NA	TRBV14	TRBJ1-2	CASSQELNYGYTF	TGTGCCAGCAGCCAAGAACTGAACTATGGCTACACCTTC
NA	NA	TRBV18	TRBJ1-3	CASSPPAMAGNTIYF	TGTGCCAGCTCACCACCCGCAATGGCTGGAAACACCATATATTTT